What follows describes a single T cell receptor beta chain. These data come from a study of blood T cell repertoires in COVID-19. The V and J ends lost 3 bases and 1 base respectively, with 9 bases between them. This CDR3 comprises 14 residues. In germline, CDR1 is MDHEN, CDR2 SYDVKM. Original analysis: Reference gene primer amplification gave estimated nucleated cell counts. Method: immunoSEQ multiplex PCR; TCRdb's copy keeps in-frame clones and lacks some. V, J and clone size reflect that table, while D and trimming were determined from the DNA. The sample has under 200,000 clones, approximately 87% seen once; the top ten hold 10%.

Material for sequencing was peripheral blood. The origin of this receptor is a woman in her seventies with COVID-19, enrolled during active disease. The chain is built from TRBV28 and TRBJ1-2; D is ambiguous. CDR3 DNA: TGTGCCAGCAGTTTTTCCGGCGGTAACTATGGCTACACCTTC. Translated, it gives CASSFSGGNYGYTF.